These T cell receptor beta chains were read from a single sample in a study of T cells of healthy individuals. TCRdb itself ran the 5' RACE reads through MiXCR, one entry per CDR3 protein. Among about 60,000 distinct CDR3 sequences listed, under 20% were seen once. Receptors originate from a human donor in good health. The CDR3 runs from the conserved cysteine through the conserved F or W. A D gene is named only where the DNA matches it firmly. A clone size is listed for some rows: how often the clone was seen (once, few, many), or a class if it is expanded.

v_call: TRBV12-3/TRBV12-4; j_call: TRBJ2-2; d_call: .; clone_size: few; cdr3_nt: TGTGCCAGCAGTATTGGGGGGCTCACCGGGGAGCTGTTTTTT; cdr3_aa: CASSIGGLTGELFF
v_call: TRBV12-3/TRBV12-4; j_call: TRBJ2-4; d_call: .; clone_size: few; cdr3_nt: TGTGCCAGCAGCTCAACAGGGCCAGCCAAAAACATTCAGTACTTC; cdr3_aa: CASSSTGPAKNIQYF
v_call: TRBV6-2/TRBV6-3; j_call: TRBJ2-1; d_call: TRBD2; clone_size: many; cdr3_nt: TGTGCCAGCAGTTTTCTAGCGGACGAGTTTAATGAGCAGTTCTTC; cdr3_aa: CASSFLADEFNEQFF
v_call: TRBV6-5; j_call: TRBJ1-2; d_call: .; clone_size: few; cdr3_nt: TGTGCCAGCAGTTACTCGACGGCGGTAAGAGGCTACACCTTC; cdr3_aa: CASSYSTAVRGYTF
v_call: TRBV12-3/TRBV12-4; j_call: TRBJ1-6; d_call: .; clone_size: many; cdr3_nt: TGTGCCAGCTCGGGGCCGGGGAATTCACCCCTCCACTTT; cdr3_aa: CASSGPGNSPLHF
v_call: TRBV7-2; j_call: TRBJ1-4; d_call: .; clone_size: .; cdr3_nt: TGTGCCAGCAGCTCCATGGGGAGCCCTAATGAAAAACTGTTTTTT; cdr3_aa: CASSSMGSPNEKLFF
v_call: TRBV6-4; j_call: TRBJ2-3; d_call: TRBD1; clone_size: .; cdr3_nt: TGTGCCAGCAGTCCAAGACAGGGCAGCACAGATACGCAGTATTTT; cdr3_aa: CASSPRQGSTDTQYF
v_call: TRBV27; j_call: TRBJ2-1; d_call: .; clone_size: many; cdr3_nt: TGTGCCAGCAGTTTAGTGGGAGTGGTGAATGAGCAGTTCTTC; cdr3_aa: CASSLVGVVNEQFF
v_call: TRBV21-1; j_call: TRBJ2-3; d_call: .; clone_size: few; cdr3_nt: TGTGCCAGCAGCAAAGGGCCTCTTTACCATACGCAGTATTTT; cdr3_aa: CASSKGPLYHTQYF
v_call: TRBV28; j_call: TRBJ2-2; d_call: .; clone_size: .; cdr3_nt: TGTGCCAGCATCCTAGAGGCAGGGCGGACCTCCGGGGAGCTGTTTTTT; cdr3_aa: CASILEAGRTSGELFF
v_call: TRBV6-6; j_call: TRBJ2-2; d_call: .; clone_size: many; cdr3_nt: TGTGCCAGCAGTTACGTCACAGGAAACACCGGGGAGCTGTTTTTT; cdr3_aa: CASSYVTGNTGELFF
v_call: TRBV11-3; j_call: TRBJ2-1; d_call: .; clone_size: many; cdr3_nt: TGTGCCAGCAGCTTAGATTCCGGGAGCCATGAGCAGTTCTTC; cdr3_aa: CASSLDSGSHEQFF
v_call: TRBV3-1; j_call: TRBJ1-1; d_call: .; clone_size: many; cdr3_nt: TGTGCCAGCAGCCAAGTTCCATACACTGAAGCTTTCTTT; cdr3_aa: CASSQVPYTEAFF
v_call: TRBV18; j_call: TRBJ1-1; d_call: .; clone_size: .; cdr3_nt: TGTGCCAGCTCACCACCGGCGAGGGCGAAGGCTGAAGCTTTCTTT; cdr3_aa: CASSPPARAKAEAFF
v_call: TRBV20-1; j_call: TRBJ2-7; d_call: TRBD1; clone_size: .; cdr3_nt: TGCAGTGCTCTCCGGACAGGGGGAACCTACGAGCAGTACTTC; cdr3_aa: CSALRTGGTYEQYF
v_call: TRBV28; j_call: TRBJ2-3; d_call: TRBD2; clone_size: many; cdr3_nt: TGTGCCAGCAGTTTATCTAGCGGGGGCACAGATACGCAGTATTTT; cdr3_aa: CASSLSSGGTDTQYF
v_call: TRBV6-7; j_call: TRBJ1-5; d_call: TRBD1; clone_size: many; cdr3_nt: TGTGCCAGCGGACAGGACCCCTCGGGTAATCAGCCCCAGCATTTT; cdr3_aa: CASGQDPSGNQPQHF
v_call: TRBV7-2; j_call: TRBJ2-7; d_call: .; clone_size: .; cdr3_nt: TGTGCCAGCAGCTTAGGGGGTCCCCATGGGCCCGAGCAGTACTTC; cdr3_aa: CASSLGGPHGPEQYF
v_call: TRBV25-1; j_call: TRBJ2-7; d_call: .; clone_size: many; cdr3_nt: TGTGCCAGCAGTGAAGGGGACGAGCAGTACTTC; cdr3_aa: CASSEGDEQYF
v_call: TRBV5-5; j_call: TRBJ2-7; d_call: .; clone_size: few; cdr3_nt: TGTGCCAGCAGCTTGGTCCTAGGGGGTGGAAACGAGCAGTACTTC; cdr3_aa: CASSLVLGGGNEQYF
v_call: TRBV4-1; j_call: TRBJ1-2; d_call: .; clone_size: few; cdr3_nt: TGCGCCAGCAGCCAAGAACGCACAGTCCACCTTGGCTACACCTTC; cdr3_aa: CASSQERTVHLGYTF
v_call: TRBV12-3/TRBV12-4; j_call: TRBJ1-2; d_call: .; clone_size: many; cdr3_nt: TGTGCCAGCGGACCAAAAGGGTATGGCTACACCTTC; cdr3_aa: CASGPKGYGYTF
v_call: TRBV19; j_call: TRBJ2-2; d_call: .; clone_size: many; cdr3_nt: TGTGCCAGTAGTACCGCTAGAACCGGGGAGCTGTTTTTT; cdr3_aa: CASSTARTGELFF
v_call: TRBV6-1; j_call: TRBJ2-4; d_call: TRBD1; clone_size: few; cdr3_nt: TGTGCCAGCAAAAACCCGACAGGGGGCGAGAGGGCCAAAAACATTCAGTACTTC; cdr3_aa: CASKNPTGGERAKNIQYF
v_call: TRBV6-1; j_call: TRBJ2-5; d_call: TRBD2; clone_size: once; cdr3_nt: TGTGCCAGCAGTTACTCGACCAGCGGGAGGGGAGAGACCCAGTACTTC; cdr3_aa: CASSYSTSGRGETQYF
v_call: TRBV6-5; j_call: TRBJ1-5; d_call: TRBD1; clone_size: few; cdr3_nt: TGTGCCAGCAGACCCACAGGGGGTAGCAATCAGCCCCAGCATTTT; cdr3_aa: CASRPTGGSNQPQHF
v_call: TRBV11-2; j_call: TRBJ1-4; d_call: .; clone_size: many; cdr3_nt: TGTGCCAGCAGCTTACGGGGGCAAAGGGAAAAACTGTTTTTT; cdr3_aa: CASSLRGQREKLFF
v_call: TRBV10-3; j_call: TRBJ2-3; d_call: .; clone_size: .; cdr3_nt: TGTGCCATCAGTGATAGAACAGATACGCAGTATTTT; cdr3_aa: CAISDRTDTQYF
v_call: TRBV7-2; j_call: TRBJ2-5; d_call: .; clone_size: .; cdr3_nt: TGTGCCAGCAGCTCGTACCAAGAGACCCAGTACTTC; cdr3_aa: CASSSYQETQYF
v_call: TRBV5-1; j_call: TRBJ2-3; d_call: TRBD1; clone_size: .; cdr3_nt: TGCGCCAGCGCCCGCCAAGGGGGCACCGATACGCAGTATTTT; cdr3_aa: CASARQGGTDTQYF
v_call: TRBV7-9; j_call: TRBJ1-2; d_call: .; clone_size: few; cdr3_nt: TGTGCCAGCAGCTTAGGGGGGAGTGTTTTATATGGCTACACCTTC; cdr3_aa: CASSLGGSVLYGYTF
v_call: TRBV7-9; j_call: TRBJ1-3; d_call: .; clone_size: .; cdr3_nt: TGTGCCAGCAGCTTACTCCCCTCTGGAAACACCATATATTTT; cdr3_aa: CASSLLPSGNTIYF
v_call: TRBV9; j_call: TRBJ2-6; d_call: .; clone_size: .; cdr3_nt: TGTGCCAGCAGGGGACGGAGCTTCTCTGGGGCCAACGTCCTGACTTTC; cdr3_aa: CASRGRSFSGANVLTF
v_call: TRBV15; j_call: TRBJ1-2; d_call: TRBD1; clone_size: few; cdr3_nt: TGTGCCACCAGCAGGGGAGGGGACAGAGGGACGGACGGCTACACCTTC; cdr3_aa: CATSRGGDRGTDGYTF
v_call: TRBV20-1; j_call: TRBJ2-4; d_call: TRBD2; clone_size: many; cdr3_nt: TGCAGTGCTAGACTAGCGGGAGGCCCTGACATTCAGTACTTC; cdr3_aa: CSARLAGGPDIQYF
v_call: TRBV5-1; j_call: TRBJ2-5; d_call: TRBD2; clone_size: few; cdr3_nt: TGCGCCAGCAGCTTGGGGGTGACTAGCGGACAAGAGACCCAGTACTTC; cdr3_aa: CASSLGVTSGQETQYF
v_call: TRBV20-1; j_call: TRBJ1-5; d_call: .; clone_size: many; cdr3_nt: TGCAGTGCCGATCAGGGGCGAGGTCAGCCCCAGCATTTT; cdr3_aa: CSADQGRGQPQHF
v_call: TRBV12-3/TRBV12-4; j_call: TRBJ2-1; d_call: TRBD2; clone_size: many; cdr3_nt: TGTGCCAGCAGTTTCGGGTCTCTGGGAGGGGAGCAGTTCTTC; cdr3_aa: CASSFGSLGGEQFF
v_call: TRBV5-1; j_call: TRBJ2-5; d_call: TRBD2; clone_size: .; cdr3_nt: TGCGCCAGCAGCTTGGAACTAGCGGGAAGGACCCAGTACTTC; cdr3_aa: CASSLELAGRTQYF
v_call: TRBV6-6; j_call: TRBJ1-1; d_call: .; clone_size: .; cdr3_nt: TGTGCCAGCAGTTACGTTTTGAACACTGAAGCTTTCTTT; cdr3_aa: CASSYVLNTEAFF
v_call: TRBV11-2; j_call: TRBJ2-5; d_call: TRBD2; clone_size: many; cdr3_nt: TGTGCCAGCAACTTAGCGGGAGGGCCCAAAGAGACCCAGTACTTC; cdr3_aa: CASNLAGGPKETQYF
v_call: TRBV4-1; j_call: TRBJ2-6; d_call: .; clone_size: .; cdr3_nt: TGCGTCAGCAGCCAAGATTCTGGGGCCAACGTCCTGACTTTC; cdr3_aa: CVSSQDSGANVLTF
v_call: TRBV10-3; j_call: TRBJ2-3; d_call: TRBD2; clone_size: many; cdr3_nt: TGTGCCATCAGTGGCCACTCCACCAGCGGGGGCAGCACAGATACGCAGTATTTT; cdr3_aa: CAISGHSTSGGSTDTQYF
v_call: TRBV2; j_call: TRBJ1-5; d_call: .; clone_size: few; cdr3_nt: TGTGCCAGCAGTGAAGTCAGGGCTGGTCAGCCCCAGCATTTT; cdr3_aa: CASSEVRAGQPQHF
v_call: TRBV10-3; j_call: TRBJ2-1; d_call: TRBD2; clone_size: few; cdr3_nt: TGTGCCATCAGTGAAGCGGGAGTTCGCAATGAGCAGTTCTTC; cdr3_aa: CAISEAGVRNEQFF
v_call: TRBV20-1; j_call: TRBJ1-2; d_call: .; clone_size: .; cdr3_nt: TGCAGTGCCCCGGGGACCTCTAATAACTATGGCTACACCTTC; cdr3_aa: CSAPGTSNNYGYTF
v_call: TRBV2; j_call: TRBJ2-1; d_call: TRBD1; clone_size: .; cdr3_nt: TGTGCCAGCATCCCGGACAGGGGGCGTATGAATGAGCAGTTCTTC; cdr3_aa: CASIPDRGRMNEQFF
v_call: TRBV2; j_call: TRBJ2-5; d_call: TRBD2; clone_size: few; cdr3_nt: TGTGCCAGCAGCAAGGGAGGGTACCAAGAGACCCAGTACTTC; cdr3_aa: CASSKGGYQETQYF
v_call: TRBV6-2/TRBV6-3; j_call: TRBJ1-1; d_call: .; clone_size: .; cdr3_nt: TGTGCCAGCAGTCCCCGGGCAGGGGAAACTGAAGCTTTCTTT; cdr3_aa: CASSPRAGETEAFF
v_call: TRBV4-1; j_call: TRBJ1-5; d_call: .; clone_size: many; cdr3_nt: TGCGCCAGCAGCCTGGGGGGGACGGTAAACAATCAGCCCCAGCATTTT; cdr3_aa: CASSLGGTVNNQPQHF
v_call: TRBV28; j_call: TRBJ1-2; d_call: .; clone_size: .; cdr3_nt: TGTGCCAGCCTCCCACCCCAGGGCCGGCCTAACTATGGCTACACCTTC; cdr3_aa: CASLPPQGRPNYGYTF
v_call: TRBV12-3/TRBV12-4; j_call: TRBJ1-1; d_call: .; clone_size: few; cdr3_nt: TGTGCCAGCAGTTTTGAGGGGCGCACTGAAGCTTTCTTT; cdr3_aa: CASSFEGRTEAFF
v_call: TRBV20-1; j_call: TRBJ2-1; d_call: .; clone_size: few; cdr3_nt: TGCAGTGCTAACCACAGACAAGCCAATGAGCAGTTCTTC; cdr3_aa: CSANHRQANEQFF
v_call: TRBV2; j_call: TRBJ1-6; d_call: TRBD1; clone_size: many; cdr3_nt: TGTGCCAGCAGCTTGGACAGGGGTAATTCACCCCTCCACTTT; cdr3_aa: CASSLDRGNSPLHF
v_call: TRBV7-9; j_call: TRBJ2-1; d_call: TRBD2; clone_size: many; cdr3_nt: TGTGCCAGCAGTCTAGCGGGAGGGCCTTGGGAGCAGTTCTTC; cdr3_aa: CASSLAGGPWEQFF